The 30 T cell receptor beta chains below come from one sample, sequenced in a study of CD8 T cells in ankylosing spondylitis (dated 2017 in TCRdb). Library preparation employed 5' RACE. Sequencing was carried out with an Illumina HiSeq 2500. The public reads were reprocessed in TCRdb via fastp at Q25 and MiXCR, keeping in-frame beta chains. Each entry merges the rows of one CDR3 protein and shows their most common DNA and genes. A total of 110,000 to 150,000 distinct CDR3 sequences appear in this sample, about 8% of them only once. Of the sample, 7.3% falls within the top ten clones. The sample taken for sequencing was synovial fluid, either unsorted or a sorted T cell fraction (not recorded which). The source is a male donor with ankylosing spondylitis.

The chain has TRBV5-1 and TRBJ1-2; D not certain. Germline V gene data show CDR1 as SGHRS and CDR2 as YFSETQ. With 4 bases removed from V and 4 bases from J, the gap between germline ends came to 8 bases. The CDR3 sequence is 12 residues long. CDR3 coding DNA: TGCGCCAGCAGCGCCGGGATCTATGGCTACACCTTC. Its protein is CASSAGIYGYTF.

This clonotype occurred a few times. The CDR3 protein is CASSPKIRNTIYF. The CDR3 region has the DNA TGTGCCAGCAGCCCGAAAATTCGGAACACCATATATTTT. The genes are TRBV21-1 and TRBJ1-3. TRBV21-1 is tagged as a pseudogene. This CDR3 comprises 13 residues.

At least ten counts were recorded for this clonotype. V and J are TRBV28 and TRBJ2-3, with 9 bases aligning to TRBD2. Per the germline V gene, CDR1 is MDHEN and CDR2 is SYDVKM. The CDR3 sequence is 14 residues long. With 6 bases clipped from V and 5 bases from J, the junction kept 6 bases outside the gene matches. CDR3: CASRLAGLRDTQYF. The CDR3, as DNA: TGTGCCAGCAGGCTAGCGGGGCTCCGAGATACGCAGTATTTT.

The chain has TRBV27 and TRBJ2-3; D is unresolved. The CDR3 runs to 15 residues. Germline V lookup: CDR1 MNHEY, CDR2 SMNVEV (reference sequence). Trimming removed 5 bases from V and 0 bases from J, with 12 bases in between. CDR3 DNA: TGTGCCAGCAGTCCCCTCATGGTGAGCACAGATACGCAGTATTTT. Protein sequence: CASSPLMVSTDTQYF.

This clonotype turned up a few times. This chain uses TRBV6-5 with TRBJ2-5; 7 nucleotides line up with TRBD1. Germline V lookup: CDR1 MNHEY, CDR2 SVGAGI. V trimming: 2 bases; J trimming: 3 bases; junction bases outside the gene matches: 9. This CDR3 comprises 16 residues. The chain's CDR3 is CASSYPRGRGKETQYF. The CDR3 bases are TGTGCCAGCAGTTACCCTAGGGGCAGGGGGAAAGAGACCCAGTACTTC.

This clonotype has a count of ten or more. This sequence joins TRBV20-1 and TRBJ1-4; tentative D call: TRBD1 (5 bases). Trimming pared 6 bases from V and 13 bases from J, leaving 6 bases between. This CDR3 is built from 8 residues. Germline CDR1 reads DFQATT; CDR2 reads SNEGSKA (reference sequence). The DNA of the CDR3 is TGCAGTGCCGGGGCACTGTTTTTT. This sequence encodes CSAGALFF.

This clonotype was found many times. The rearrangement links TRBV15 to TRBJ2-1; 7 nucleotides align to TRBD1. With V trimmed by 0 bases and J by 0 bases, 2 bases remained unmatched. This CDR3 spans 16 amino acids. The germline CDR1 and CDR2 sequences are LNHNV and YYDKDF (reference sequence). The DNA of the CDR3 is TGTGCCACCAGCAGAGATGGGGACAGCTCCTACAATGAGCAGTTCTTC. It specifies CATSRDGDSSYNEQFF.

This clonotype was observed many times. The rearrangement joins TRBV3-1 to TRBJ2-3; D could derive from TRBD1 or TRBD2 (5 bases each). CDR3 size: 16 residues. V dropped 4 bases and J dropped 3 bases, with 17 bases sitting between them. CDR1 is LGHDT and CDR2 is YNNKEL in the germline V gene (reference sequence). The CDR3, as DNA: TGTGCCAGCAGCCCCGGGACGACGGTAGTAACAGATACGCAGTATTTT. The encoded protein is CASSPGTTVVTDTQYF.

The gene calls are TRBV28 and TRBJ1-6; unclear D gene. CDR3 length: 13 residues. Germline CDR1 and CDR2: MDHEN and SYDVKM. The CDR3 spells CTTSDRGNSPLHF. The CDR3 DNA reads TGTACCACCTCAGACCGGGGTAATTCACCCCTCCACTTT. Full variable domain (outside the CDR3, taken from reference TRBV28 and TRBJ1-6): DVKVTQSSRYLVKRTGEKVFLECVQDMDHENMFWYRQDPGLGLRLIYFSYDVKMKEKGDIPEGYSVSREKKERFSLILESASTNQTSMYLCTTSDRGNSPLHFGNGTRLTVT.

This clonotype has ten or more counts. The chain is built from TRBV4-2 and TRBJ1-5; D may be TRBD1 (6 bases). Trimming removed 2 bases from V and 0 bases from J, with 17 bases in between. The CDR3 spans 18 residues. Germline V lookup: CDR1 LGHNA, CDR2 YNFKEQ. CDR3 sequence reads: CASSQIRGEGYSNQPQHF. As DNA, the CDR3 is TGTGCCAGCAGCCAAATTAGGGGGGAGGGATATAGCAATCAGCCCCAGCATTTT.

In its sample, this clonotype was seen many times. The J gene is TRBJ2-3, the V gene TRBV7-2; no clear D gene. The CDR3 loop spans 14 amino acids. CDR1 SGHTA and CDR2 FQGNSA come from the germline V gene. Trimming cost V 7 bases and J 2 bases, with 13 bases left between them. The CDR3 loop reads CASTLRQATDTQYF. In DNA form, the CDR3 reads TGTGCCAGCACCCTCCGGCAGGCCACAGATACGCAGTATTTT.

At least ten counts were recorded for this clonotype. The gene calls are TRBV11-2 and TRBJ2-2; D remains ambiguous. The CDR3 is 10 residues long. Looked up from germline, CDR1 is SGHAT and CDR2 is FQNNGV. V lost 4 bases, J lost 11 bases, and 5 bases lay in between. The CDR3 reads CASSSRELFF. The CDR3, as DNA: TGTGCCAGCAGCTCCCGAGAGCTGTTTTTT.

The V and J genes are TRBV5-6 and TRBJ2-3, with D possibly matching TRBD2 (5 bases). Per the germline V gene, CDR1 is SGHDT and CDR2 is YYEEEE. Between the trimmed V and J ends, which lost 2 bases and 5 bases, there was a span of 9 bases. The CDR3 consists of 13 residues. The DNA of the CDR3 is TGTGCCAGCAGCTTCGGACTGTTAGATACGCAGTATTTT. Protein product: CASSFGLLDTQYF.

As DNA, the CDR3 is TGTGCCAGCAGCCAAGCGCCAGGGGGCGAAAAACTGTTTTTT. This translates into CASSQAPGGEKLFF. The rearrangement uses TRBV3-1 and TRBJ1-4, with 8 nucleotides matching TRBD1. V lost 1 base, J lost 8 bases, and 3 bases stayed unmatched. This CDR3 spans 14 amino acids. CDR1 is LGHDT, CDR2 YNNKEL, per germline (reference sequence).

This clonotype has a handful of counts. The chain recombines TRBV5-1 with TRBJ2-5, with TRBD2 identical over 10 bases. V lost 3 bases, J lost 3 bases, and 8 bases stayed unmatched. The CDR3 is made up of 16 amino acids. Germline lookup yields CDR1 SGHRS and CDR2 YFSETQ. CDR3 nucleotide sequence: TGCGCCAGCAGCTCGGGACTAGCGTACGTAGAAGAGACCCAGTACTTC. This encodes CASSSGLAYVEETQYF.

This clonotype turned up a few times. The chain is built from TRBV29-1 and TRBJ2-7; 9 bases are shared with TRBD2. Unmatched junction bases numbered 3, after V lost 4 bases and J lost 2 bases. CDR1 is SQVTM and CDR2 is ANQGSEA in the germline V gene. The CDR3 extends over 13 amino acids. CDR3 sequence: CSVAPSGTYEQYF. CDR3 in DNA: TGCAGCGTTGCTCCTAGCGGGACCTACGAGCAGTACTTC.

This clonotype was observed many times. The chain has TRBV4-1 and TRBJ2-7; TRBD1 matches at 8 bases. The ends lost 4 bases at V and 6 bases at J; junction bases unmatched: 11. The CDR3 consists of 15 residues. The germline V gene has CDR1 MGHRA and CDR2 YSYEKL. CDR3 sequence: CASSRLDRESTEQYF. The CDR3 DNA is TGCGCCAGCAGCCGATTGGACAGGGAGAGTACCGAGCAGTACTTC.

This clonotype has ten or more counts. The chain uses TRBV5-1 and TRBJ2-3, with 12 bases lining up with TRBD1. J was trimmed by 8 bases and V by 5 bases; bases with no gene match: 9. Germline loops: CDR1 SGHRS, CDR2 YFSETQ. This CDR3 region has 15 residues. The CDR3 coding sequence is TGCGCCAGCAGTCAGGGACAGGGGGCGCGGACTACGCAGTATTTT. Translation gives CASSQGQGARTTQYF.

In its sample, this clonotype was seen many times. The chain uses TRBV10-1 and TRBJ2-1; 9 positions agree with TRBD2. Unmatched junction bases numbered 12, after V lost 4 bases and J lost 5 bases. CDR1 and CDR2 (germline): WNHNN, SYGVQD (reference sequence). The CDR3 has 17 residues. CDR3 sequence (DNA): TGCGCCAGCAGTGCGGCTAGCGGGACCGTCGTCCACAATGAGCAGTTCTTC. This gives the protein CASSAASGTVVHNEQFF.

This clonotype was detected many times. The chain employs TRBV3-1 and TRBJ1-5; D is ambiguous. The length of the CDR3 is 13 residues. Trimming took off 0 bases at V and 6 bases at J, with 6 bases between the two ends. The V gene's germline CDR1 is LGHDT and CDR2 YNNKEL (reference sequence). The CDR3 bases are TGTGCCAGCAGCCAAGACAGCTCTCAGCCCCAGCATTTT. Its translation is CASSQDSSQPQHF. Full variable domain (rest looked up from reference TRBV3-1 and TRBJ1-5): DTAVSQTPKYLVTQMGNDKSIKCEQNLGHDTMYWYKQDSKKFLKIMFSYNNKELIINETVPNRFSPKSPDKAHLNLHINSLELGDSAVYFCASSQDSSQPQHFGDGTRLSIL.

This clonotype has more than one count but fewer than ten. The chain has TRBV12-3 or TRBV12-4 and TRBJ1-5, with D hard to call. The V end lost 0 bases, the J end lost 10 bases, and 10 bases lay between the germline ends. The CDR3 contains 13 residues. CDR3 protein: CASSLAQNGPQHF. DNA for the CDR3: TGTGCCAGCAGTTTAGCGCAGAACGGTCCCCAGCATTTT.

The V gene is TRBV5-4, the J gene TRBJ1-2; D may be TRBD1 (6 bases). Germline V gene sequence: CDR1 SGHNT, CDR2 YYREEE (reference sequence). V lost 0 bases to trimming and J lost 3 bases, with 12 bases between them. The CDR3 totals 15 residues. Here the CDR3 DNA reads TGTGCCAGCAGCTTGGGGGCCGGGACATACTATGGCTACACCTTC. Translated, it gives CASSLGAGTYYGYTF.

This clonotype has at least ten counts. This chain uses TRBV12-3 or TRBV12-4 with TRBJ2-5; D possibly matches TRBD1 or TRBD2 (5 bases each). The CDR3 is 15 amino acids. Deletions cut 6 bases from V and 4 bases from J, with 18 bases between. The CDR3 loop is CASSPGPERRETQYF. CDR3 sequence (DNA): TGTGCCAGCAGCCCGGGACCAGAAAGGAGAGAGACCCAGTACTTC.

This clonotype was picked up a small number of times. This chain connects TRBV20-1 to TRBJ2-3; 9 bases line up with TRBD1. There are 17 residues in the CDR3. Germline CDR1 DFQATT, CDR2 SNEGSKA (reference sequence). The J segment lost 6 bases and the V segment lost 0 bases, leaving 13 bases of the junction unmatched. CDR3 loop: CSARDQSGTGLRDTQYF. In nucleotides, the CDR3 is TGCAGTGCTAGAGATCAGTCCGGGACAGGGCTGAGGGATACGCAGTATTTT.

A remark on this clonotype: A read error is possible here, since a much larger clone lies one base away. This sequence joins TRBV12-3 or TRBV12-4 and TRBJ1-1, with D maybe TRBD1 (5 bases). V dropped 5 bases and J dropped 3 bases, with 16 bases sitting between them. This CDR3 region has 15 residues. For the CDR3, the DNA is TGTGCCAGCAGTATCGGGGACGGGGCCTACACTGAAGCTTTCTTT. Encoded protein: CASSIGDGAYTEAFF.

This clonotype was counted at least ten times. The chain combines TRBV25-1 with TRBJ2-5; 8 nucleotides agree with TRBD1. The junction had 8 bases not matched to a gene; V was cut back by 6 bases and J by 5 bases. The V gene's germline CDR1 is MGHDK and CDR2 SYGVNS. This CDR3 is built from 14 residues. CDR3 nucleotides: TGTGCCAGCAGCCTAGGACAGGGCGGGGAGACCCAGTACTTC. This gives the protein CASSLGQGGETQYF.

This sequence joins TRBV5-5 and TRBJ2-7, with D tentatively TRBD2 (6 bases). Germline CDR1 SGHKS, CDR2 YYEKEE (reference sequence). CDR3 size: 15 residues. V was cut by 5 bases and J by 3 bases, with 18 bases left in between. CDR3 nucleotide sequence: TGTGCCAGCAGTCCTCTAGGCGGGAACAACTACGAGCAGTACTTC. Translating it yields CASSPLGGNNYEQYF.

This clonotype was seen repeatedly, ten times or more. J is TRBJ2-2 and V is TRBV12-5; D gene ambiguous. The germline V gene encodes CDR1 LGHNT and CDR2 FRNRAP. The germline V and J ends were trimmed by 6 bases and 5 bases, with 13 bases remaining between them. CDR3 length equals 14 residues. The CDR3 coding sequence is TGTGCTAGTGGCCCCTCCGTGGGTACCGGGGAGCTGTTTTTT. Its protein product is CASGPSVGTGELFF.

V is TRBV20-1 and J is TRBJ2-7; D could derive from TRBD1 or TRBD2 (6 bases each). V lost 1 base, J lost 9 bases, and 16 bases lay in between. The CDR3 consists of 13 residues. From germline, CDR1 is DFQATT and CDR2 SNEGSKA (reference sequence). The CDR3 reads CSARVVGGERQYF. In DNA form, the CDR3 reads TGCAGTGCTAGAGTCGTGGGGGGCGAAAGGCAGTACTTC.

J is TRBJ1-2 and V is TRBV4-1; 10 bases agree with TRBD1. The CDR3 has 15 amino acids. Germline V lookup: CDR1 MGHRA, CDR2 YSYEKL. V dropped 5 bases and J dropped 3; count of bases not matched to a gene: 6. This CDR3 is CASSSPGQGHYGYTF. CDR3 sequence (DNA): TGCGCCAGCAGCTCTCCGGGACAGGGGCACTATGGCTACACCTTC.